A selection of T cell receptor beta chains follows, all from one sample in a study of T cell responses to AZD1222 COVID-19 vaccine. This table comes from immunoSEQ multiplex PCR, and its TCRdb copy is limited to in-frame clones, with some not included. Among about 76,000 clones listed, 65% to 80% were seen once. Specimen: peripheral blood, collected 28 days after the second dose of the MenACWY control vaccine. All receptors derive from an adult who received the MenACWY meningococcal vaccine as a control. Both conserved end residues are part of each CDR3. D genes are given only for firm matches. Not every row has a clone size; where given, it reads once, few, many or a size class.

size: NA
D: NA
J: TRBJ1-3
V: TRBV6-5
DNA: TGTGCCAGCAGAATTTCACAGAACGCTGGAAACACCATATATTTT
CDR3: CASRISQNAGNTIYF

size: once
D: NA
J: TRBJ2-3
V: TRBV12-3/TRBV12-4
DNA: TGTGCCAGCAGTTTTGATAGCACAGATACGCAGTATTTT
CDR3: CASSFDSTDTQYF

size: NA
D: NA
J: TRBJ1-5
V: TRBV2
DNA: TGTGCCAGCAAACCCGATAACGGCGCCGATCAGCCCCAGCATTTT
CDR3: CASKPDNGADQPQHF

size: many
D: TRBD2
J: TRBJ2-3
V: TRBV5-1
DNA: TGCGCCAGCAGCCCCGGACTAGAAACAGATACGCAGTATTTT
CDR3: CASSPGLETDTQYF

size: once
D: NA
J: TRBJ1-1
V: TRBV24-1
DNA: TGTGCCACCAGTGTGCATAATCTCTTTGAAGCTTTCTTT
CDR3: CATSVHNLFEAFF

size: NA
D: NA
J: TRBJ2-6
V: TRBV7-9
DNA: TGTGCCAGCAGCTTCCGGGGGGCCGAGGGGGCCAACGTCCTGACTTTC
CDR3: CASSFRGAEGANVLTF

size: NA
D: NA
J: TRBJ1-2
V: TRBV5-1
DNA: TGCGCCAGTAGGTCCACAGGAGCCTCCTATGGCTACACCTTC
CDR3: CASRSTGASYGYTF

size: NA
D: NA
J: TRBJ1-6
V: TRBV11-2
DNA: TGTGCCAGCAGCTTAGTGCAGGGAGGTAGGGATTCACCCCTCCACTTT
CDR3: CASSLVQGGRDSPLHF

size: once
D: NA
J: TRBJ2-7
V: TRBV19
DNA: TGTGCCAGTAGCCAACTAGTGGGGTACGAGCAGTACTTC
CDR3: CASSQLVGYEQYF

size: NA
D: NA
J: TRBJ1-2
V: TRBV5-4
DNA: TGTGCCAGCAGCAAGGAGACAGGCCCTCCCAACTATGGCTACACCTTC
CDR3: CASSKETGPPNYGYTF

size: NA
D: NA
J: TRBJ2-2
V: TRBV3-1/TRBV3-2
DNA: TGTGCCAGCAGCCAAGAGCCGGCCACCGGGGAGCTGTTTTTT
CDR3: CASSQEPATGELFF

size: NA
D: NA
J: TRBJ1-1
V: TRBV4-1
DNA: TGCGCCAGCAGCCAATTACAGGGCGAAGCTGAAGCTTTCTTT
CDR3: CASSQLQGEAEAFF

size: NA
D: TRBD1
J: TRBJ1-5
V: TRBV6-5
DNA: TGTGCCAGCAAACCGACAGGGGGGAATGATCAGCCCCAGCATTTT
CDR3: CASKPTGGNDQPQHF

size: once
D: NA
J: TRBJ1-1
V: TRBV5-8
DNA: TGTGCCAGCAGCGGGATACAGAGAACTGAAGCTTTCTTT
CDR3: CASSGIQRTEAFF

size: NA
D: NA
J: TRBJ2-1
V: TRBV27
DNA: TGTGCCAGCACTTTAACAGGGTTCGGCTCCTACAATGAGCAGTTCTTC
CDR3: CASTLTGFGSYNEQFF

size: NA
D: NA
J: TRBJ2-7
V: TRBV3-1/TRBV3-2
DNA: TGTGCCAGCAGCCAAGCGTTCGAGCAGTACTTC
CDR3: CASSQAFEQYF

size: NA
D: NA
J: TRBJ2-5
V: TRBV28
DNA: TGTGCCAGCAGTGCGGGAAAAGCTCAAGAGACCCAGTACTTC
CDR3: CASSAGKAQETQYF

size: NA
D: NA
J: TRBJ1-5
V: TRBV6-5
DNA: TGTGCCAGCAGTAGAGACAGCGGCGGCAATCAGCCCCAGCATTTT
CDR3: CASSRDSGGNQPQHF

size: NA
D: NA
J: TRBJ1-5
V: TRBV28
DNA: TGTGCCAGCAGTAACCGGGACGGTTACAATCAGCCCCAGCATTTT
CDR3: CASSNRDGYNQPQHF

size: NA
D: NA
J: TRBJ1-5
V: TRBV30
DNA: TGTGCCTGGAGTGTTGGGGGTGCTAATCAGCCCCAGCATTTT
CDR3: CAWSVGGANQPQHF

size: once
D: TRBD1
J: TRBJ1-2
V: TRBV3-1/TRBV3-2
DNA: TGTGCCAGCAGCTCGGGACAGGGGGACTATGGCTACACCTTC
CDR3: CASSSGQGDYGYTF

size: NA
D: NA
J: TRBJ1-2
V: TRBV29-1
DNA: TGCAGCGCGACAGTAAACTATGGCTACACCTTC
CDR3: CSATVNYGYTF

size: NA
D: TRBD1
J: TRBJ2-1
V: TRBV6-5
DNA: TGTGCCAGCACACCACAGGGGAGCGATGAGCAGTTCTTC
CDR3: CASTPQGSDEQFF

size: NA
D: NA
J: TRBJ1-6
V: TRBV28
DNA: TGTGCCAGCAGCGGGCCGGGGGCGAGTTCACCCCTCCACTTT
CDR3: CASSGPGASSPLHF

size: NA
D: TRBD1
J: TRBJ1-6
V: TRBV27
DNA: TGTGCCAGCAGAGGGGGCCATTCACCCCTCCACTTT
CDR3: CASRGGHSPLHF

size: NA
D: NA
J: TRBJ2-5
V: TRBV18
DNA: TGTGCCAGCTCACCCCTTCCGGGATCACAAGAGACCCAGTACTTC
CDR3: CASSPLPGSQETQYF

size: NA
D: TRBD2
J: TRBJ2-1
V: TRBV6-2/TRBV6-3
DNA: TGTGCCAGCAGTCGTGGACTAGCGGGCTCCTACAATGAGCAGTTCTTC
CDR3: CASSRGLAGSYNEQFF

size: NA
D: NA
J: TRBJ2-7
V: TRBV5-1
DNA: TGCGCCAGCCGCGCCGAGGGGATTATCGACGAGCAGTACTTC
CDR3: CASRAEGIIDEQYF

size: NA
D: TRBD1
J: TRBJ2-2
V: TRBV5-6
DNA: TGTGCCAGCAGCCCGACAGGGGGCCGGGAGCTGTTTTTT
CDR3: CASSPTGGRELFF

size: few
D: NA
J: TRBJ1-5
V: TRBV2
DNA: TGTGCCAGCACGTATATGATGGATGGGGAGCCCCAGCATTTT
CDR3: CASTYMMDGEPQHF